The 26 T cell receptor beta chains reported below all come from one sample, sequenced in a study of T-cell reconstitution after alpha-beta-depleted transplantation in children. The TCRbeta library incorporated unique molecular identifiers. TCRdb re-derived calls from the PCR reads in MiXCR, one entry per CDR3 protein. The sample lists fewer than 550,000 distinct CDR3 sequences; roughly 11% were seen once. Sequenced here: PBMCs, mostly from graft donor cells, sampled 180 days after TCRalphabeta/CD19-depleted stem cell transplant. The receptor source for this set is a female patient between 2 and 15 years old who had a stem cell transplant for aplastic anemia, so the T cells may come from the graft donor.

In its sample, this clonotype was seen a few times. DNA of the CDR3: TGTGCCAGCAGCCCGCGGGTAGGGAGGGAGAAAGGGGAGACCCAGTACTTC. It translates to CASSPRVGREKGETQYF. The gene calls are TRBV21-1 and TRBJ2-5; the table assigns TRBD2, which was not confirmed against the DNA. TRBV21-1 has pseudogene status. This CDR3 is built from 17 residues.

This clonotype was found a few times. The chain recombines TRBV9 with TRBJ2-3; TRBD1 aligns across 7 bases. Trimming at V came to 4 bases and at J to 5 bases, leaving 19 bases not matched to a gene. From germline, CDR1 is SGDLS and CDR2 YYNGEE. The CDR3 has 18 amino acids. Written as DNA, the CDR3 is TGTGCCAGCAGCCCGTTTCTAGGGACAGTGAGTTGGAAAGATACGCAGTATTTT. Encoded protein: CASSPFLGTVSWKDTQYF.

This chain uses TRBV28 with TRBJ2-7, with 11 bases identical to TRBD2. The junction had 11 bases not matched to a gene; V was cut back by 2 bases and J by 8 bases. This CDR3 is built from 16 residues. Germline CDR1 is MDHEN and CDR2 is SYDVKM. The CDR3 protein is CASSLVSLAGASQQYF. DNA of the CDR3: TGTGCCAGCAGTTTAGTGTCACTAGCGGGAGCGTCTCAGCAGTACTTC.

The V call is TRBV12-3 or TRBV12-4, the J call TRBJ2-7, with D perhaps given as TRBD1 or TRBD2 (6 bases each). Trimming removed 2 bases from V and 7 bases from J, with 12 bases in between. The CDR3 totals 13 residues. CDR3 in amino acids: CASSLRGRGEQYV. The CDR3 DNA sequence: TGTGCCAGCAGTTTACGGGGGCGCGGGGAGCAGTACGTC.

This clonotype has just a few counts. The V gene is TRBV6-5, the J gene TRBJ1-1; D remains ambiguous. Trimming removed 2 bases from V and 3 bases from J, with 10 bases in between. The length of the CDR3 is 14 residues. The germline CDR1 and CDR2 sequences are MNHEY and SVGAGI. For the CDR3, the DNA is TGTGCCAGCAGTTACAGGACCCCCGACACTGAAGCTTTCTTT. Protein product: CASSYRTPDTEAFF.

With respect to this clonotype: A junction boundary mismatches the germline segment, possibly from a read error. The rearrangement joins TRBV5-1 to TRBJ2-6, with D tentatively TRBD1 (5 bases). This CDR3 spans 16 amino acids. From germline, CDR1 is SGHRS and CDR2 YFSETQ. The CDR3 is CASSLVPPSGANGLTF. The CDR3 nucleotides read TGCGCCAGCAGCTTGGTTCCCCCCTCTGGGGCCAACGGCCTGACTTTC.

This sequence joins TRBV4-1 and TRBJ2-3; D is possibly TRBD1 or TRBD2 (5 bases each). The germline V and J ends were trimmed by 2 bases and 1 base, with 10 bases remaining between them. CDR1 MGHRA and CDR2 YSYEKL come from the germline V gene. CDR3 length equals 15 residues. CDR3 DNA sequence: TGCGCCAGCAGCCAACAGGGTAGCGGCACAGATACGCAGTATTTT. Protein: CASSQQGSGTDTQYF.

This clonotype appeared many times. The CDR3 spells CASSHASTGGLVGELFF. The CDR3 region has the DNA TGCGCCAGCAGCCACGCCTCAACCGGGGGACTAGTCGGGGAGCTGTTTTTT. The chain recombines TRBV4-3 with TRBJ2-2; 8 bases fit TRBD2. The CDR3 sequence is 17 residues long. Unmatched junction bases numbered 13, after V lost 3 bases and J lost 7 bases. The germline gives CDR1 LGHNA, CDR2 YSLEER.

This clonotype was picked up a small number of times. The CDR3 sequence is CASSLGPRVQLGELFF. The CDR3 DNA reads TGTGCCAGCAGTTTAGGCCCGCGGGTACAACTGGGGGAGCTGTTTTTT. The chain employs TRBV27 and TRBJ2-2, with TRBD2 as a possible D gene (5 bases). This CDR3 is built from 16 residues. Trimming left V 2 bases short and J 8 bases short, with 18 bases between. Germline V gene data show CDR1 as MNHEY and CDR2 as SMNVEV (reference sequence).

Ten or more counts support this clonotype. The chain has TRBV12-3 or TRBV12-4 and TRBJ2-2, with D perhaps TRBD1 (5 bases). V was pared by 5 bases and J by 7 bases, with 8 bases between. This CDR3 spans 12 amino acids. The CDR3 nucleotides read TGTGCCAGCAGTCTAACAGGCGGGGAGCTGTTTTTT. This gives the protein CASSLTGGELFF.

This clonotype was found a few times. This sequence joins TRBV20-1 and TRBJ1-6; possibly TRBD1 for D (6 bases). The CDR3 extends over 14 amino acids. Germline assignment: CDR1 DFQATT and CDR2 SNEGSKA (reference sequence). Trimming pared 5 bases from V and 0 bases from J, leaving 8 bases between. CDR3 DNA sequence: TGCAGTGCTTCGGACAGCTCCTATAATTCACCCCTCCACTTT. It is translated as CSASDSSYNSPLHF.

This clonotype has a handful of counts. J is TRBJ2-3 and V is TRBV6-2 or TRBV6-3; TRBD2 might be the D (5 bases). CDR1 and CDR2 (germline): MNHEY, SVGEGT. V lost 0 bases to trimming and J lost 0 bases, with 13 bases between them. The length of the CDR3 is 17 residues. Here the CDR3 reads CASSYSVYGISTDTQYF. The CDR3, as DNA: TGTGCCAGCAGTTACTCGGTATACGGGATTAGCACAGATACGCAGTATTTT.

This clonotype was found a few times. The chain employs TRBV5-1 and TRBJ1-1; the D is unclear. V was trimmed by 4 bases and J by 2 bases, leaving 18 bases between them. The CDR3 runs to 16 residues. The germline CDR1 and CDR2 sequences are SGHRS and YFSETQ. DNA of the CDR3: TGCGCCAGCAGCGGAAGGACGCGGGTCTCCAACACTGAAGCTTTCTTT. Its translation is CASSGRTRVSNTEAFF.

The chain couples TRBV14 to TRBJ2-7; D is perhaps TRBD2 (5 bases). The germline V gene encodes CDR1 SGHDN and CDR2 FVKESK. The CDR3 is 17 amino acids. V lost 4 bases to trimming and J lost 2 bases, with 21 bases between them. This chain's CDR3 is CASSPGEVSGRTYEQYV. The DNA of the CDR3 is TGTGCCAGCAGCCCCGGGGAAGTTTCCGGGCGAACCTACGAGCAGTACGTC.

The chain links TRBV20-1 to TRBJ1-5; weak D call: TRBD1 (6 bases). Germline CDR1 is DFQATT and CDR2 is SNEGSKA (reference sequence). This CDR3 is built from 15 residues. Trimming shortened V by 1 base and J by 1 base, and 11 bases separated the two germline ends. This chain's CDR3 is CSARAGGPSNQPQHF. For the CDR3, the DNA is TGCAGTGCTAGAGCGGGGGGGCCCAGCAATCAGCCCCAGCATTTT.

There are many counts of this clonotype. V gene TRBV5-1 combines with J gene TRBJ2-4; possible D gene TRBD2, 6 bases. Germline V gives CDR1 SGHRS, CDR2 YFSETQ. The length of the CDR3 is 17 residues. The V gene lost 3 bases and the J gene lost 0 bases, with 16 bases spanning the gap. CDR3 protein: CASSSGLPYRAKNIQYF. CDR3 bases: TGCGCCAGCAGCTCCGGACTACCGTACAGAGCCAAAAACATTCAGTACTTC. Full variable domain (rest looked up from reference TRBV5-1 and TRBJ2-4): KAGVTQTPRYLIKTRGQQVTLSCSPISGHRSVSWYQQTPGQGLQFLFEYFSETQRNKGNFPGRFSGRQFSNSRSEMNVSTLELGDSALYLCASSSGLPYRAKNIQYFGAGTRLSVL.

Many counts were recorded for this clonotype. This chain joins TRBV6-2 or TRBV6-3 and TRBJ2-1, with D perhaps being TRBD1 or TRBD2 (6 bases each). The V end was cut by 8 bases, the J end by 1 base, with 9 bases between. Germline V gene lookup returns CDR1 MNHEY and CDR2 SVGEGT. The CDR3 consists of 13 residues. In DNA form, the CDR3 reads TGTGCCAGCCGCGGGACATCCTACAATGAGCAGTTCTTC. Amino acid sequence: CASRGTSYNEQFF.

The chain recombines TRBV7-6 with TRBJ2-7, with D tentatively TRBD2 (6 bases). V lost 0 bases, J lost 6 bases, and 21 bases lay in between. The CDR3 is 17 amino acids. CDR1 is SGHVS, CDR2 FNYEAQ, per germline. CDR3 DNA: TGTGCCAGCAGCTTAGCCGGGGGAACGGGTGGAAAAGGCGAGCAGTACTTC. It is translated as CASSLAGGTGGKGEQYF. The whole variable domain, filled in from reference TRBV7-6 and TRBJ2-7, reads GAGVSQSPRYKVTKRGQDVALRCDPISGHVSLYWYRQALGQGPEFLTYFNYEAQQDKSGLPNDRFSAERPEGSISTLTIQRTEQRDSAMYRCASSLAGGTGGKGEQYFGPGTRLTVT.

The chain uses TRBV5-1 and TRBJ2-2; D unresolved. V was trimmed by 1 base and J by 3 bases, leaving 4 bases between them. The CDR3 length is 13 residues. Per the germline V gene, CDR1 is SGHRS and CDR2 is YFSETQ. CDR3 loop: CASSLYDTGELFF. The CDR3 coding sequence is TGCGCCAGCAGCTTGTACGACACCGGGGAGCTGTTTTTT.

This clonotype has just a few counts. This chain links TRBV20-1 with TRBJ2-1, with TRBD2 identical over 7 bases. Germline V gene sequence: CDR1 DFQATT, CDR2 SNEGSKA (reference sequence). The trim removed 3 bases at V and 6 bases at J, leaving 11 bases unmatched. The CDR3 sequence is 15 residues long. The CDR3 DNA is TGCAGTGCTAGTAACCCCGGGAGGTTAAGCAATGAGCAGTTCTTC. Translation: CSASNPGRLSNEQFF.

This sequence joins TRBV5-6 and TRBJ1-6, with D uncertain. Germline CDR1 SGHDT, CDR2 YYEEEE. V was cut by 0 bases and J by 0 bases, with 10 bases left in between. This CDR3 has 17 amino acids. CDR3 region: CASSLVEWSSYNSPLHF. The CDR3 DNA follows: TGTGCCAGCAGCTTGGTCGAGTGGAGCTCCTATAATTCACCCCTCCACTTT. The full variable domain, its missing parts supplied by reference TRBV5-6 and TRBJ1-6, is DAGVTQSPTHLIKTRGQQVTLRCSPKSGHDTVSWYQQALGQGPQFIFQYYEEEERQRGNFPDRFSGHQFPNYSSELNVNALLLGDSALYLCASSLVEWSSYNSPLHFGNGTRLTVT.

The rearrangement links TRBV29-1 to TRBJ2-7; 7 bases line up with TRBD1. The CDR3 length is 14 residues. Germline V gene data show CDR1 as SQVTM and CDR2 as ANQGSEA. After removal of 4 bases from V and 0 bases from J, the junction contained 6 bases not matched to a gene. The CDR3 region has the DNA TGCAGCGTTGGACAGGGCCTATTCTCCTACGAGCAGTACTTC. It specifies CSVGQGLFSYEQYF.

This clonotype was seen many times. The CDR3 loop reads CSANEGGFGELFF. Written as DNA, the CDR3 is TGCAGTGCTAACGAGGGGGGATTCGGGGAGCTGTTTTTT. This chain links TRBV20-1 with TRBJ2-2, with D possibly being TRBD1 or TRBD2 (6 bases each). V dropped 4 bases and J dropped 7 bases, with 13 bases sitting between them. Germline CDR1 reads DFQATT; CDR2 reads SNEGSKA (reference sequence). The CDR3 extends over 13 amino acids.

The J gene is TRBJ2-3, the V gene TRBV7-9, with D unresolved. The V and J ends lost 3 bases and 6 bases respectively, with 16 bases between them. Germline values: CDR1 SEHNR, CDR2 FQNEAQ (reference sequence). This CDR3 region has 15 residues. DNA for the CDR3: TGTGCCAGCAGCTTCCGATCGGAGATTTTGGATACGCAGTATTTT. It yields the protein CASSFRSEILDTQYF.

This clonotype showed up just a few times. The V gene is TRBV4-2, the J gene TRBJ2-7, with D perhaps matching TRBD2 (5 bases). Germline V gene sequence: CDR1 LGHNA, CDR2 YNFKEQ. The CDR3 spans 14 residues. V was shortened by 0 bases and J by 5 bases, with 11 bases between the two germline ends. In DNA, the CDR3 is TGTGCCAGCAGCCAAGAAGCGGCTAGCCACGAGCAGTACTTC. This encodes CASSQEAASHEQYF.

This clonotype was counted between two and nine times. The J gene is TRBJ2-7, the V gene TRBV4-3; 8 positions agree with TRBD1. V trimming: 1 base; J trimming: 7 bases; junction bases outside the gene matches: 6. Germline CDR1 LGHNA, CDR2 YSLEER. This CDR3 has 14 amino acids. The CDR3 here is CASSQGTGLWEQYF. CDR3 DNA: TGCGCCAGCAGCCAAGGGACAGGGCTGTGGGAGCAGTACTTC.